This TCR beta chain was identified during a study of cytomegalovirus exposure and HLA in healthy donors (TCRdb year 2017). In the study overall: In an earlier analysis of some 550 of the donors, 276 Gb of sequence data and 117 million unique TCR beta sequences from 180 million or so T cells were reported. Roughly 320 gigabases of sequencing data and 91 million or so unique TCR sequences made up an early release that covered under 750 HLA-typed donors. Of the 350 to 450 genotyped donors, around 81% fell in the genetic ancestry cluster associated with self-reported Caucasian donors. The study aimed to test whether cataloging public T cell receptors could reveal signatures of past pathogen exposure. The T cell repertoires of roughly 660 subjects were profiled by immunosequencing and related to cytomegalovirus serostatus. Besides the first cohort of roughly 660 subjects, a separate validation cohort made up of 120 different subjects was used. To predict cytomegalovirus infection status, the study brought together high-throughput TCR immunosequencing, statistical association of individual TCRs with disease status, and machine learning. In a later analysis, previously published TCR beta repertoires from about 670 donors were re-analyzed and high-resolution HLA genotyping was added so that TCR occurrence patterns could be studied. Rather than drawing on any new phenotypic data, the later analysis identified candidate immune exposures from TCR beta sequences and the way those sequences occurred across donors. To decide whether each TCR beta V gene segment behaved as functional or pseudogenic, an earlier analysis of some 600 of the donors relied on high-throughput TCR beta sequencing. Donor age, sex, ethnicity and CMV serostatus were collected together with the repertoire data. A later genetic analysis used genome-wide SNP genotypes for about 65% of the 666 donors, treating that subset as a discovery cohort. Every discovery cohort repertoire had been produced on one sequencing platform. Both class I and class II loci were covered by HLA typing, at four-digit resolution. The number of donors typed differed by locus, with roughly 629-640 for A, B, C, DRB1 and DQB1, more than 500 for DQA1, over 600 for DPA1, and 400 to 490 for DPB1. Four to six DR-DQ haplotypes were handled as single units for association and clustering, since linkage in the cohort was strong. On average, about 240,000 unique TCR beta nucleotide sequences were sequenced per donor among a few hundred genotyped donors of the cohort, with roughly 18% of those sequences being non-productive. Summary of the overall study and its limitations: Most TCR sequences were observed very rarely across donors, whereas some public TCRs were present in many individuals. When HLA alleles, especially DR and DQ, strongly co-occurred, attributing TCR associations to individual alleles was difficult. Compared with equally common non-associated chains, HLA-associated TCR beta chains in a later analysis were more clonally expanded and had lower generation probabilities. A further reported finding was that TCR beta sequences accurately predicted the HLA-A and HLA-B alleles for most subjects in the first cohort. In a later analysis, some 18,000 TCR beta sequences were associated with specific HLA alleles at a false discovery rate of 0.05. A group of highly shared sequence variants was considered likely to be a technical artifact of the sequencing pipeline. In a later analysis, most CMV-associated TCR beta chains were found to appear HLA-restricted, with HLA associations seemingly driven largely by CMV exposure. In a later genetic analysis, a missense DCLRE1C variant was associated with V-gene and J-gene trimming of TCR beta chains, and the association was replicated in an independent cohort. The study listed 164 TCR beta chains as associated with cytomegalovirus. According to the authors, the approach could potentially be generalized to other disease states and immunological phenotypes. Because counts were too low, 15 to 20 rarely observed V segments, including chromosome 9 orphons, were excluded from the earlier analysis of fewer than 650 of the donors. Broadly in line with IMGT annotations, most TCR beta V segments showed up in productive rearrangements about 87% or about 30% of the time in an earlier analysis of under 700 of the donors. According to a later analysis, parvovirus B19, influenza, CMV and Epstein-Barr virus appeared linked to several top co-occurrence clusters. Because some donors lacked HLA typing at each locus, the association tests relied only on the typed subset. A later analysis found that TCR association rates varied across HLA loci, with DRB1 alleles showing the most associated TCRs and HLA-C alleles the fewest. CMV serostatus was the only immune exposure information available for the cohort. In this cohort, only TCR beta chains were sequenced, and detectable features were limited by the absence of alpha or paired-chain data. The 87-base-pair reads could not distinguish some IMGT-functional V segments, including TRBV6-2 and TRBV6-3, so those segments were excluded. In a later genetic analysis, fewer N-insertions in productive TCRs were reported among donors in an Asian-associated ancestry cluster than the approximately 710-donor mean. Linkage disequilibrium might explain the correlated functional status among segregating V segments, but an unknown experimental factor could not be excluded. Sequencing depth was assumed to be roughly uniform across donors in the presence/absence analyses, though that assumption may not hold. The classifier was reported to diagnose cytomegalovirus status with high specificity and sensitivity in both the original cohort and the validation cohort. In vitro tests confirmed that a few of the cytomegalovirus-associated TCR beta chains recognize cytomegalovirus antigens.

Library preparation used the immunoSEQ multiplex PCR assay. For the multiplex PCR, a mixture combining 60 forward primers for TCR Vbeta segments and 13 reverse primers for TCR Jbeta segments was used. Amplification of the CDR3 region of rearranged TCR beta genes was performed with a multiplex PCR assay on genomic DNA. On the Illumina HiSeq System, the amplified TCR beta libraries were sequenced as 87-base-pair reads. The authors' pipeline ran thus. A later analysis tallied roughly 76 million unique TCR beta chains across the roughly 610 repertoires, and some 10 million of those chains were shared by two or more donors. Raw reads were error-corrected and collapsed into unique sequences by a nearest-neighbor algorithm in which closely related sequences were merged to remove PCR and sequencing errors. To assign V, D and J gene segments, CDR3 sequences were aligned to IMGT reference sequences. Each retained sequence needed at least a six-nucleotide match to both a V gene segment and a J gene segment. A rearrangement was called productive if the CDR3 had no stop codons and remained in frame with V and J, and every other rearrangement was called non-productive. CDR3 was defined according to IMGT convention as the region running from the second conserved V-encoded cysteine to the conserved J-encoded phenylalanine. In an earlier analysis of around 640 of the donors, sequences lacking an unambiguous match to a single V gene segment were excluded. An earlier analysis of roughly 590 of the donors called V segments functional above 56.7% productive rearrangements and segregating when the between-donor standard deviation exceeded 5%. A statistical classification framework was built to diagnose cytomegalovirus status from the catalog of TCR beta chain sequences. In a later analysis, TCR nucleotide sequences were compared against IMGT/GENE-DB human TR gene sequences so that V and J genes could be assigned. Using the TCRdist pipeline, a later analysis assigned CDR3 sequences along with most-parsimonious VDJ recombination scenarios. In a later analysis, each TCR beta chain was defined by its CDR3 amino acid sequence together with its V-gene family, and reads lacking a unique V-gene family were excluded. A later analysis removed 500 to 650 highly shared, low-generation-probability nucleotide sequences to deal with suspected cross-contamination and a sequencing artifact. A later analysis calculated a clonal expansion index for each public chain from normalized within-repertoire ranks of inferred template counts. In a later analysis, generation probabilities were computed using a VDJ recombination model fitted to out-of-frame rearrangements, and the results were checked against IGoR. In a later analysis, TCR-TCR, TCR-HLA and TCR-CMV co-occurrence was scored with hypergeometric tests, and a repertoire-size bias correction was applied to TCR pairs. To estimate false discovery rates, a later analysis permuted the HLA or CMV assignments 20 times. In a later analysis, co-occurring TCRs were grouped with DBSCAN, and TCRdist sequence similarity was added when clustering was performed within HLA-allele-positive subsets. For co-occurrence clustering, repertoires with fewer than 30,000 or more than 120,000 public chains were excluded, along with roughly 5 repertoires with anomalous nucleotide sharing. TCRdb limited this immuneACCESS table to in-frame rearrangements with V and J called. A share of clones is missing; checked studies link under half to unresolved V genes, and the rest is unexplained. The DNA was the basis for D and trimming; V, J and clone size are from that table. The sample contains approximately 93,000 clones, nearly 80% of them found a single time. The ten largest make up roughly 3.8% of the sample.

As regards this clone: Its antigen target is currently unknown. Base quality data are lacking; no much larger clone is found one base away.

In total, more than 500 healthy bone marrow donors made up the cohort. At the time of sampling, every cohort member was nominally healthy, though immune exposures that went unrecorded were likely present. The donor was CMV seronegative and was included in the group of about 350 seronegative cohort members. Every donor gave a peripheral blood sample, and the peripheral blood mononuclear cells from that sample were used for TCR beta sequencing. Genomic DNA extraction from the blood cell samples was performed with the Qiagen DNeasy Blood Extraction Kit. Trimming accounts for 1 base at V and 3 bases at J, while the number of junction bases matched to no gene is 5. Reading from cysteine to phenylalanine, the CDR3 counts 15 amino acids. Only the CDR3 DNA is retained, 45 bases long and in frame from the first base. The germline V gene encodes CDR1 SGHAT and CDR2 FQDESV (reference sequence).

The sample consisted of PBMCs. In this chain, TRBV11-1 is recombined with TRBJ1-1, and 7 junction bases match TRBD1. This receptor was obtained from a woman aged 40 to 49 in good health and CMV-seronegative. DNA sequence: TGTGCCAGCAGCTTAGGCTGGGACAGCTACACTGAAGCTTTCTTT. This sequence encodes CASSLGWDSYTEAFF.